The 28 T cell receptor beta chains below were found in one sample sequenced in a study of shared clonotypes between healthy human individuals. Repertoires were generated with immunoSEQ multiplex PCR, while TCRdb's copy carries only in-frame clones and drops some. The data show under 2,000,000 clones, with approximately 94% seen just once and 1.2% held by the top ten. Positively selected for CCR7, the CD45RO-negative cells used as naive CD8 cells excluded terminally differentiated effector memory CD45RA+ cells. Sequenced: naive CD8+ T cells sorted from blood. Receptors were obtained from a man aged 18 to 30 in good health.

CDR3 in amino acids: CASSQDFGLVNTEAFF. The DNA for the CDR3 is TGTGCCAGCAGCCAAGATTTCGGGCTTGTGAACACTGAAGCTTTCTTT. The V and J genes are TRBV14 and TRBJ1-1; D gene uncertain. CDR1 is SGHDN and CDR2 is FVKESK in the germline V gene. Trimming stripped 0 bases from V and 0 bases from J, with 11 bases between. The CDR3 extends over 16 amino acids.

The rearrangement links TRBV11-3 to TRBJ1-2; 9 nucleotides match TRBD1. The J segment lost 4 bases and the V segment lost 6 bases, leaving 6 bases of the junction unmatched. The germline V gene has CDR1 SGHNT and CDR2 YENEEA. The CDR3 runs 14 residues. The CDR3 sequence: CASRLDRGVYGYTF. The CDR3 DNA reads as TGTGCCAGCAGACTCGACAGGGGGGTCTATGGCTACACCTTC.

This clone was detected only once. J is TRBJ2-7 and V is TRBV11-2, with 11 positions matching TRBD1. Per germline, CDR1 SGHAT and CDR2 FQNNGV. This CDR3 contains 15 residues. V lost 6 bases and J lost 2; bases outside the gene matches: 6. The CDR3 loop is CASSWDRGRTYEQYF. The DNA of the CDR3 is TGTGCCAGCAGTTGGGACAGGGGGAGAACCTACGAGCAGTACTTC.

The rearrangement uses TRBV19 and TRBJ1-2; possibly TRBD1 for D (5 bases). The V end lost 3 bases, the J end lost 4 bases, and 15 bases lay between the germline ends. Germline CDR1 LNHDA, CDR2 SQIVND (reference sequence). This CDR3 comprises 15 residues. The CDR3 DNA reads TGTGCCAGTAGTATGGGCAGGGAGATTTTCTATGGCTACACCTTC. Residues: CASSMGREIFYGYTF.

This clone appeared once. The chain uses TRBV7-9 and TRBJ2-5; TRBD1 matches 8 bases. V lost 3 bases and J lost 3; bases outside the gene matches: 6. The germline gives CDR1 SEHNR, CDR2 FQNEAQ (reference sequence). The CDR3 has 15 amino acids. CDR3 sequence (DNA): TGTGCCAGCAGCTTCGACAGGGGATTTGAAGAGACCCAGTACTTC. Its translation: CASSFDRGFEETQYF.

V usage is TRBV7-8 and J usage is TRBJ2-7; no clear D. The V end was cut by 6 bases, the J end by 1 base, with 10 bases between. Germline-derived CDR1 and CDR2 are SGHVS and FQNEAQ. The CDR3 consists of 13 residues. The CDR3 here is CASSIGSSYEQYF. CDR3 nucleotide sequence: TGTGCCAGCAGTATCGGGTCATCCTACGAGCAGTACTTC. The whole variable domain, filled in from reference TRBV7-8 and TRBJ2-7, reads GAGVSQSPRYKVAKRGQDVALRCDPISGHVSLFWYQQALGQGPEFLTYFQNEAQLDKSGLPSDRFFAERPEGSVSTLKIQRTQQEDSAVYLCASSIGSSYEQYFGPGTRLTVT.

The rearrangement joins TRBV2 to TRBJ1-1, with D possibly TRBD1 on 6 matching bases. This CDR3 comprises 15 residues. Germline CDR1 reads SNHLY; CDR2 reads FYNNEI. Trimming took 8 bases from V and 7 from J, leaving 23 bases between them. CDR3 loop: CASERGRQGIHEAFF. The CDR3 bases are TGTGCCAGCGAGAGGGGTAGGCAGGGGATTCATGAAGCTTTCTTT. Variable domain in full (rest from reference TRBV2 and TRBJ1-1): EPEVTQTPSHQVTQMGQEVILRCVPISNHLYFYWYRQILGQKVEFLVSFYNNEISEKSEIFDDQFSVERPDGSNFTLKIRSTKLEDSAMYFCASERGRQGIHEAFFGQGTRLTVV.

The chain combines TRBV7-2 with TRBJ1-6; 9 bases agree with TRBD1. CDR3 length: 15 residues. With V trimmed by 5 bases and J by 9 bases, 8 bases remained unmatched. CDR1 and CDR2 (germline): SGHTA, FQGNSA. CDR3 bases: TGTGCCAGCAGCCGTGCCGACAGGGGGGGTTCACCCCTCCACTTT. Translating it yields CASSRADRGGSPLHF.

V is TRBV27 and J is TRBJ2-2; D gene ambiguous. There are 14 residues in the CDR3. Germline loops: CDR1 MNHEY, CDR2 SMNVEV (reference sequence). V shed 2 bases and J shed 4 bases, with 8 bases lying between them. The CDR3 here is CASSLQVRTGELFF. As DNA, the CDR3 is TGTGCCAGCAGTTTACAGGTCCGCACCGGGGAGCTGTTTTTT.

The V gene is TRBV19, the J gene TRBJ2-7; D ambiguous. The V end lost 5 bases, the J end lost 2 bases, and 16 bases lay between the germline ends. There are 15 residues in the CDR3. Germline CDR1 and CDR2: LNHDA and SQIVND (reference sequence). CDR3 DNA sequence: TGTGCCAGTAGTCCGGCAGCAATGGGTCCCTACGAGCAGTACTTC. It specifies CASSPAAMGPYEQYF.

This chain connects TRBV4-3 to TRBJ2-7, with a tentative D call TRBD2 (5 bases). V lost 0 bases and J lost 2, with 11 bases in between. Germline V gene sequence: CDR1 LGHNA, CDR2 YSLEER. The CDR3 loop spans 15 amino acids. This CDR3 reads CASSQDGGTAYEQYF. CDR3 DNA: TGCGCCAGCAGCCAAGATGGAGGAACTGCCTACGAGCAGTACTTC.

This chain links TRBV28 with TRBJ2-5, with 10 bases lining up with TRBD1. Looked up from germline, CDR1 is MDHEN and CDR2 is SYDVKM. The J segment lost 5 bases and the V segment lost 2 bases, leaving 8 bases of the junction unmatched. The CDR3 length is 16 residues. CDR3 sequence reads: CASSLTGTGAWETQYF. DNA of the CDR3: TGTGCCAGCAGTTTAACAGGGACAGGGGCATGGGAGACCCAGTACTTC.

The gene calls are TRBV19 and TRBJ1-2; 8 nucleotides align to TRBD1. This CDR3 has 14 amino acids. Per the germline V gene, CDR1 is LNHDA and CDR2 is SQIVND (reference sequence). V gave up 4 bases and J gave up 5 bases; unmatched junction bases: 6. Written as DNA, the CDR3 is TGTGCCAGTAGTAAGGACAGGGTAGGGTATGGCTACACCTTC. It encodes CASSKDRVGYGYTF.

The CDR3 loop is CASSQERRAGLYQETQYF. The CDR3 region has the DNA TGCGCCAGCAGCCAAGAACGACGAGCGGGCCTATACCAAGAGACCCAGTACTTC. The V call is TRBV4-1, the J call TRBJ2-5; D is possibly TRBD2 (6 bases). The CDR3 is 18 residues long. The V gene lost 0 bases and the J gene lost 0 bases, with 17 bases spanning the gap. Germline-derived CDR1 and CDR2 are MGHRA and YSYEKL.

Worth noting for this clone: This specimen includes other DNA sequences encoding the same CDR3. The V and J genes are TRBV27 and TRBJ2-1; 7 positions agree with TRBD2. J was trimmed by 2 bases and V by 4 bases; bases with no gene match: 8. The germline gives CDR1 MNHEY, CDR2 SMNVEV (reference sequence). This CDR3 spans 16 amino acids. CDR3 nucleotide sequence: TGTGCCAGCAGTTGGGGCGCGGGGGAAGCCTACAATGAGCAGTTCTTC. Protein product: CASSWGAGEAYNEQFF.

This rearrangement joins TRBV5-4 to TRBJ2-5; D is perhaps TRBD2 (5 bases). The germline CDR1 and CDR2 sequences are SGHNT and YYREEE (reference sequence). Trimming removed 4 bases from V and 5 bases from J, with 15 bases in between. This CDR3 is built from 14 residues. The CDR3 protein is CASSALVEGETQYF. CDR3 DNA: TGTGCCAGCAGCGCGCTTGTTGAGGGTGAGACCCAGTACTTC.

This clone was observed once. This chain uses TRBV9 with TRBJ2-3; D is uncertain. Germline values: CDR1 SGDLS, CDR2 YYNGEE. Trimming left V 4 bases short and J 2 bases short, with 14 bases between. This CDR3 contains 15 residues. The CDR3 DNA sequence: TGTGCCAGCAGCCCAGAGGCCCAAGACACAGATACGCAGTATTTT. Residues: CASSPEAQDTDTQYF.

The gene calls are TRBV27 and TRBJ2-1; 8 positions agree with TRBD2. V lost 2 bases, J lost 7 bases, and 13 bases stayed unmatched. The CDR3 has 17 residues. Germline V gene lookup returns CDR1 MNHEY and CDR2 SMNVEV (reference sequence). The CDR3 DNA sequence: TGTGCCAGCAGTTTACTCCCGACTAGCGCGGGGGGAAATGAGCAGTTCTTC. This gives the protein CASSLLPTSAGGNEQFF.

The CDR3 region is CASSSGQLAYEQYF. In nucleotides, the CDR3 is TGTGCCAGCAGCTCTGGACAGCTGGCTTACGAGCAGTACTTC. V gene TRBV13 combines with J gene TRBJ2-7; D perhaps matches TRBD1 (6 bases). Trimming stripped 4 bases from V and 4 bases from J, with 14 bases between. The CDR3 is 14 amino acids. Germline lookup yields CDR1 PRHDT and CDR2 FYEKMQ (reference sequence).

CDR3: CASSLAPSRRPRNYEQYF. Here the CDR3 DNA reads TGTGCCAGCAGCTTAGCTCCCTCTAGAAGACCGAGGAACTACGAGCAGTACTTC. This chain connects TRBV7-6 to TRBJ2-7; D unclear. V lost 0 bases to trimming and J lost 3 bases, with 21 bases between them. The CDR3 length is 18 residues. CDR1 is SGHVS, CDR2 FNYEAQ, per germline.

The V and J genes are TRBV10-3 and TRBJ2-7, with D tentatively TRBD2 (6 bases). This CDR3 is 13 amino acids long. Germline CDR1 ENHRY, CDR2 SYGVKD. Deletions cut 10 bases from V and 4 bases from J, with 17 bases between. Here the CDR3 DNA reads TGTGCCACCGAGGACGGGGGATCGTACGAGCAGTACTTC. Residues: CATEDGGSYEQYF.

J is TRBJ2-2 and V is TRBV11-2, with TRBD1 identical over 9 bases. The CDR3 extends over 16 amino acids. Trimming cost V 8 bases and J 4 bases; bases outside gene matches: 11. The germline V gene has CDR1 SGHAT and CDR2 FQNNGV. The CDR3 region is CASPDPGQGSTGELFF. The DNA for the CDR3 is TGTGCCAGCCCTGACCCGGGACAGGGAAGCACCGGGGAGCTGTTTTTT.

As for this clone: In the same sample, other DNA sequences code for this CDR3. This chain uses TRBV4-1 with TRBJ2-2; D is uncertain. Trimming took off 1 base at V and 1 base at J, with 4 bases between the two ends. The CDR3 is 14 residues long. Germline V lookup: CDR1 MGHRA, CDR2 YSYEKL. CDR3 protein: CASSQVENTGELFF. CDR3 nucleotides: TGCGCCAGCAGCCAAGTGGAGAACACCGGGGAGCTGTTTTTT.

Comment on this clone: The same CDR3 can be traced to other DNA sequences in this sample. V and J are TRBV5-4 and TRBJ2-7; 8 nucleotides agree with TRBD1. The ends lost 3 bases at V and 6 bases at J; junction bases unmatched: 2. Germline assignment: CDR1 SGHNT and CDR2 YYREEE (reference sequence). The CDR3 covers 12 residues. In DNA form, the CDR3 reads TGTGCCAGCAGCTCTCAGGGGGCCGAGCAGTACTTC. This translates into CASSSQGAEQYF.

The J gene is TRBJ1-1, the V gene TRBV28; no firm D call. Germline values: CDR1 MDHEN, CDR2 SYDVKM. Trimming pared 1 base from V and 7 bases from J, leaving 13 bases between. The CDR3 extends over 14 amino acids. This chain's CDR3 is CASSLSAPNGEAFF. Written as DNA, the CDR3 is TGTGCCAGCAGTTTATCTGCCCCGAACGGTGAAGCTTTCTTT. The full variable domain, in which reference TRBV28 and TRBJ1-1 provide the parts outside the CDR3, is DVKVTQSSRYLVKRTGEKVFLECVQDMDHENMFWYRQDPGLGLRLIYFSYDVKMKEKGDIPEGYSVSREKKERFSLILESASTNQTSMYLCASSLSAPNGEAFFGQGTRLTVV.

The V call is TRBV6-5, the J call TRBJ2-1, with TRBD2 matching 11 bases. The CDR3 loop spans 15 amino acids. V was clipped by 6 bases and J by 8 bases; unmatched bases: 9. From germline, CDR1 is MNHEY and CDR2 SVGAGI. CDR3 DNA: TGTGCCAGCAGCCCTACTAGCGGGAGTTGGGATGAGCAGTTCTTC. It specifies CASSPTSGSWDEQFF.

V gene TRBV4-2 combines with J gene TRBJ1-6; D is unclear. The CDR3 extends over 20 amino acids. Trimming took 0 bases from V and 0 from J, leaving 18 bases between them. Germline V gives CDR1 LGHNA, CDR2 YNFKEQ. CDR3 in DNA: TGTGCCAGCAGCCAAGAATCGGCGGTTGGACTTAGCTCCTATAATTCACCCCTCCACTTT. Its protein product is CASSQESAVGLSSYNSPLHF.

Details on this clone: Other DNA sequences in this sample translate to the same CDR3. The V gene is TRBV30, the J gene TRBJ1-1; D not resolved. The germline V gene encodes CDR1 GTSNPN and CDR2 SVGIG (reference sequence). V lost 4 bases to trimming and J lost 4 bases, with 7 bases between them. The CDR3 contains 11 residues. CDR3 in DNA: TGTGCCTGGAACGCGGGCACTGAAGCTTTCTTT. Translated, it gives CAWNAGTEAFF.